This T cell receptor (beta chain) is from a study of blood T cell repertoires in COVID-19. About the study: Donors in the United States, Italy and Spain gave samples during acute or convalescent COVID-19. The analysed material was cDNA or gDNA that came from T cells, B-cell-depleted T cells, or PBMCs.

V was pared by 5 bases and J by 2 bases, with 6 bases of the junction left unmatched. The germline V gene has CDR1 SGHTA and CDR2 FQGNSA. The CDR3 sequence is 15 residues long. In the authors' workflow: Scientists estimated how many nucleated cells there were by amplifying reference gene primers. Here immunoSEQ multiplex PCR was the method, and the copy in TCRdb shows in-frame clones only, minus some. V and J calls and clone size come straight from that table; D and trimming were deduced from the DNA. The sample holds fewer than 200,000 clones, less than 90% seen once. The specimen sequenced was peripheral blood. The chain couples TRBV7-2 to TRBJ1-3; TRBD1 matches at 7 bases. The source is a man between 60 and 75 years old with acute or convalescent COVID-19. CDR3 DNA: TGTGCCAGCAGCGGATACAGGGGTGCTGGAAACACCATATATTTT. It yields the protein CASSGYRGAGNTIYF.